Below, 6 T cell receptor beta chains from the same sample are listed, as sequenced in a study of blood T cell repertoires in COVID-19 (dated by TCRdb to 2020 to 2021). Libraries were made using the immunoSEQ multiplex PCR assay. The source is immuneACCESS, and TCRdb retained only in-frame sequences with V and J called. Part of the clones is not carried over; for the studies checked, unresolved V genes explain less than half of this, and the remainder is unexplained. The sample records approximately 190,000 clones, about 88% of which are singletons. The top ten hold about 26% of the sample. The sample comprised PBMCs or T cells enriched from blood (not recorded which). These receptors all stem from a woman aged 40 to 55 in a cohort exposed to, infected with or recovered from COVID-19 (not recorded which).

The chain recombines TRBV5-1 with TRBJ1-4, with D possibly TRBD1 on 5 matching bases. This CDR3 contains 16 residues. Per the germline V gene, CDR1 is SGHRS and CDR2 is YFSETQ. Trimming took 4 bases from V and 7 from J, leaving 20 bases between them. The CDR3 nucleotides read TGCGCCAGCAGCAAGGGAGGGGACGAGTTGGGTGAAAAACTGTTTTTT. This sequence encodes CASSKGGDELGEKLFF.

V usage is TRBV9 and J usage is TRBJ1-2; 7 nucleotides line up with TRBD1. This CDR3 spans 14 amino acids. Germline V gene lookup returns CDR1 SGDLS and CDR2 YYNGEE. Germline trimming cut 4 bases from V and 8 bases from J; bases unmatched to any gene: 11. The CDR3, as DNA: TGTGCCAGCAGCCCAGACACAGGGGTAGGAGGCTACACCTTC. This translates into CASSPDTGVGGYTF.

This clone has just a few counts. The V call is TRBV10-3, the J call TRBJ2-7, with 8 bases identical to TRBD2. The CDR3 totals 14 residues. The ends lost 4 bases at V and 0 bases at J; junction bases unmatched: 2. The V gene's germline CDR1 is ENHRY and CDR2 SYGVKD. This CDR3 is CAISGLAGSYEQYF. The CDR3 nucleotides are TGTGCCATCAGTGGTCTAGCGGGCTCCTACGAGCAGTACTTC.

The V call is TRBV7-9, the J call TRBJ2-1; possible D gene TRBD2, 6 bases. V was shortened by 5 bases and J by 8 bases, with 16 bases between the two germline ends. The CDR3 contains 14 residues. Germline lookup yields CDR1 SEHNR and CDR2 FQNEAQ (reference sequence). CDR3: CASSPADGSYEQFF. DNA of the CDR3: TGTGCCAGCAGCCCTGCCGACGGGAGCTATGAGCAGTTCTTC.

To note about this clone: An end of the junction does not agree with germline; a read error may underlie this. The genes are TRBV7-2 and TRBJ1-3, with 9 bases matching TRBD1. The CDR3 is made up of 16 amino acids. The V gene's germline CDR1 is SGHTA and CDR2 FQGNSA. DNA for the CDR3: TGTGCCAGCAGCACCCGACAGGGGGGCTCTGGGAACACCATATATTTT. Translated, it gives CASSTRQGGSGNTIYF.

This CDR3 is CASSYLSGDTQYF. The CDR3 DNA follows: TGTGCCAGCAGTTACTTGAGCGGGGATACGCAGTATTTT. This chain uses TRBV6-2 or TRBV6-3 with TRBJ2-3, with a tentative D call TRBD2 (6 bases). V gave up 1 base and J gave up 6 bases, with 8 bases separating them. This CDR3 is built from 13 residues. Germline values: CDR1 MNHEY, CDR2 SVGEGT.